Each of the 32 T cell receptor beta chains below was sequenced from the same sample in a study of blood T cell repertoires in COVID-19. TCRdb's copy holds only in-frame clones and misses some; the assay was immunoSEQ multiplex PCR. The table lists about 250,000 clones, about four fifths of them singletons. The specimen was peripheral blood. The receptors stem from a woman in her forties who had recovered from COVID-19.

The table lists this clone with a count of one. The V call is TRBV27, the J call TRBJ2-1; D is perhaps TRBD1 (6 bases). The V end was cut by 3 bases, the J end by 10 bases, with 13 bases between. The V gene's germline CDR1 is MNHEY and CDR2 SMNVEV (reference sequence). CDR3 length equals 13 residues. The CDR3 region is CASSFGTKGEQFF. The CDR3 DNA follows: TGTGCCAGCAGTTTCGGGACAAAAGGCGAGCAGTTCTTC.

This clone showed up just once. The CDR3 DNA reads TGTGCCAGCAGTGAACAGGGGGCGAGGAATCAGCCCCAGCATTTT. Translating gives CASSEQGARNQPQHF. The V call is TRBV6-1, the J call TRBJ1-5; 8 bases are shared with TRBD1. The ends lost 2 bases at V and 4 bases at J; junction bases unmatched: 4. In germline, CDR1 is MNHNS, CDR2 SASEGT. The CDR3 totals 15 residues.

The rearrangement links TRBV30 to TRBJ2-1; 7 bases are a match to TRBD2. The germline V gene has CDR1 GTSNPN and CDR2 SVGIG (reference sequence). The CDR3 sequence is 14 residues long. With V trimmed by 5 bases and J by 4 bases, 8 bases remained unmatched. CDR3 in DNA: TGTGCCTGGGGTACTAAGCGGGGTTACAATGAGCAGTTCTTC. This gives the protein CAWGTKRGYNEQFF.

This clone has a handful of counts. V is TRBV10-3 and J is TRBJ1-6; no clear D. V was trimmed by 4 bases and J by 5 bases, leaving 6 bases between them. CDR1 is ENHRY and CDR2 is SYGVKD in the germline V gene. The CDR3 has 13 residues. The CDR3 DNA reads TGTGCCATCAGTGGGCGGGATAATTCACCCCTCCACTTT. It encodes CAISGRDNSPLHF.

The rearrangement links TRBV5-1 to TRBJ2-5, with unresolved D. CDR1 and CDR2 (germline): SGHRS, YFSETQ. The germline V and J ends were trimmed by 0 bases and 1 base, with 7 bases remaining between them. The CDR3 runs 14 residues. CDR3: CASSLGHVQETQYF. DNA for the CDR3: TGCGCCAGCAGCTTGGGACACGTCCAAGAGACCCAGTACTTC.

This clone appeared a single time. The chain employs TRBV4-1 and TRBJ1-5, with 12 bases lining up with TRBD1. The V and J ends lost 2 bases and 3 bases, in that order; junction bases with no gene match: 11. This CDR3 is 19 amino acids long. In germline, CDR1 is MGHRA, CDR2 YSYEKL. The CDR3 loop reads CASSQWGTGGLNYNQPQHF. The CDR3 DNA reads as TGCGCCAGCAGCCAATGGGGGACAGGGGGCCTGAACTACAATCAGCCCCAGCATTTT.

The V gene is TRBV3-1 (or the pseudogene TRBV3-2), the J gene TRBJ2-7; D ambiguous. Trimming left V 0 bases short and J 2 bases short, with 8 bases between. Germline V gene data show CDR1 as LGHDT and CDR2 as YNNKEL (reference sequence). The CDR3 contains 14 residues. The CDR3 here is CASSQDWRAYEQYF. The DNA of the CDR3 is TGTGCCAGCAGCCAAGATTGGAGAGCCTACGAGCAGTACTTC.

The CDR3 bases are TGTGCCAGCAGCGTAGGAGACAGGGGTGGGAGTGAAAAACTGTTTTTT. The encoded protein is CASSVGDRGGSEKLFF. V is TRBV9 and J is TRBJ1-4; TRBD1 agrees at 8 bases. Germline V lookup: CDR1 SGDLS, CDR2 YYNGEE. V was clipped by 0 bases and J by 7 bases; unmatched bases: 8. The CDR3 totals 16 residues.

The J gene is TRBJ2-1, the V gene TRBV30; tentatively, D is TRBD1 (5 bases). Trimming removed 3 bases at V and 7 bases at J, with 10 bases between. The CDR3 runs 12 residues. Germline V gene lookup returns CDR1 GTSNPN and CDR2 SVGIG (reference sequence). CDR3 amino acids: CAWRESGNEQFF. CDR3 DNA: TGTGCCTGGAGAGAATCAGGGAATGAGCAGTTCTTC. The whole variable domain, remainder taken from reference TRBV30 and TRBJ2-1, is SQTIHQWPATLVQPVGSPLSLECTVEGTSNPNLYWYRQAAGRGLQLLFYSVGIGQISSEVPQNLSASRPQDRQFILSSKKLLLSDSGFYLCAWRESGNEQFFGPGTRLTVL.

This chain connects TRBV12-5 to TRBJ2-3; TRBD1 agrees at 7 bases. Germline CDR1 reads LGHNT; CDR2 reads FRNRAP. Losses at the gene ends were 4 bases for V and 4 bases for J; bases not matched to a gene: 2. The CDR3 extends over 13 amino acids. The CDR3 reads CASGSQGADTQYF. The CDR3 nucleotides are TGTGCTAGTGGTTCCCAGGGGGCAGATACGCAGTATTTT.

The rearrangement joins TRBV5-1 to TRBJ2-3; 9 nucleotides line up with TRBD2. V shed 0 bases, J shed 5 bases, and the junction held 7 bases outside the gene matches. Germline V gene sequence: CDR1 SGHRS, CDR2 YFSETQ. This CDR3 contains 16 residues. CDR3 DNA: TGCGCCAGCAGCTTGGCGGGCGGGGGGGCCATAGATACGCAGTATTTT. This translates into CASSLAGGGAIDTQYF.

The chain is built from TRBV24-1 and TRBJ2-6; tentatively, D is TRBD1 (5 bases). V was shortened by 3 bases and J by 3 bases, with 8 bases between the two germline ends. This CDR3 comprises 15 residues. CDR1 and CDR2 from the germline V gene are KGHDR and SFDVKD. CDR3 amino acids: CATSDTTVGANVLTF. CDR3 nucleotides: TGTGCCACCAGTGATACGACAGTTGGGGCCAACGTCCTGACTTTC.

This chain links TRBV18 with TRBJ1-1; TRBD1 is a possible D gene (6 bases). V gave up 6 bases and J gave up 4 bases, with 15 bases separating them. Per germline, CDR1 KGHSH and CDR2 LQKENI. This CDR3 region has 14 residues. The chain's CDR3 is CASSWTEGSTEAFF. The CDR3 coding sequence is TGTGCCAGCTCCTGGACAGAGGGGAGCACTGAAGCTTTCTTT.

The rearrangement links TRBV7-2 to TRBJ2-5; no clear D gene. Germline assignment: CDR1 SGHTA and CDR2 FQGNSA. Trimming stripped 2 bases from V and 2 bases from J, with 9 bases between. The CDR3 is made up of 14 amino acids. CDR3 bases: TGTGCCAGCAGCTTACGCCGCGCACAAGAGACCCAGTACTTC. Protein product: CASSLRRAQETQYF.

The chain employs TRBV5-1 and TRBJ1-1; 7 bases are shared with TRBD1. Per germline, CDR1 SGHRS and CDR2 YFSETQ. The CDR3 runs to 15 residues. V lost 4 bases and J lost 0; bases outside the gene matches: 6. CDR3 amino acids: CASSIKTGLNTEAFF. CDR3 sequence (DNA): TGCGCCAGCAGCATTAAGACAGGGCTGAACACTGAAGCTTTCTTT.

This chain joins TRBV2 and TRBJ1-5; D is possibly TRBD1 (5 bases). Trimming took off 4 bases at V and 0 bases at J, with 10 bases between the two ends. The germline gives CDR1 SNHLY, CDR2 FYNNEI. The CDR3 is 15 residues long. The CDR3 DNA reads TGTGCCAGCAGTGCTCGACAGTCTAGCAATCAGCCCCAGCATTTT. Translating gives CASSARQSSNQPQHF.

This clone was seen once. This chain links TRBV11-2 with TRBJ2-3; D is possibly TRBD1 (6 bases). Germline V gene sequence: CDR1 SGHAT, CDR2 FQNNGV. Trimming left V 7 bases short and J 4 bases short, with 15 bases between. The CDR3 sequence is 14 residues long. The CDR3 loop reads CASNQNRVADTQYF. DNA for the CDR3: TGTGCCAGCAACCAAAACAGGGTAGCAGATACGCAGTATTTT.

CDR3 loop: CASSPEAYSNQPQHF. The CDR3 nucleotides are TGTGCCAGCTCACCAGAAGCGTATAGCAATCAGCCCCAGCATTTT. This chain uses TRBV18 with TRBJ1-5; no definite D call. This CDR3 contains 15 residues. V shed 2 bases and J shed 0 bases, with 8 bases lying between them. Germline assignment: CDR1 KGHSH and CDR2 LQKENI. Together with reference TRBV18 and TRBJ1-5, the CDR3 gives the full variable domain: NAGVMQNPRHLVRRRGQEARLRCSPMKGHSHVYWYRQLPEEGLKFMVYLQKENIIDESGMPKERFSAEFPKEGPSILRIQQVVRGDSAAYFCASSPEAYSNQPQHFGDGTRLSIL.

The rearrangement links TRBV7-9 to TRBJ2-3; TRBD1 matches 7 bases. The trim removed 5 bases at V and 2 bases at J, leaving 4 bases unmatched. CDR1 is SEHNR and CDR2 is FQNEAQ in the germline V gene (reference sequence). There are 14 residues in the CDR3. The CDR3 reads CASSLGQFTDTQYF. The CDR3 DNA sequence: TGTGCCAGCAGCCTGGGACAGTTCACAGATACGCAGTATTTT.

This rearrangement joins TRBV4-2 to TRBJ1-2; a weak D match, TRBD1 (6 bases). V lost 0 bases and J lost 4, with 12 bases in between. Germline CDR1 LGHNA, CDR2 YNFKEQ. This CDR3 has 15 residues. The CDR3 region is CASSQETGRGYGYTF. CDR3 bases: TGTGCCAGCAGCCAAGAAACAGGGAGAGGCTATGGCTACACCTTC.

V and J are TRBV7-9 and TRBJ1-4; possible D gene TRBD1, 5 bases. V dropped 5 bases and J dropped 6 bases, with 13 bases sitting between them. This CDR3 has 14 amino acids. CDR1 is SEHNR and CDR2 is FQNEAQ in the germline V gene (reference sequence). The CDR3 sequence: CASSPREGDEKLFF. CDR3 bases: TGTGCCAGCAGCCCCAGGGAGGGCGATGAAAAACTGTTTTTT.

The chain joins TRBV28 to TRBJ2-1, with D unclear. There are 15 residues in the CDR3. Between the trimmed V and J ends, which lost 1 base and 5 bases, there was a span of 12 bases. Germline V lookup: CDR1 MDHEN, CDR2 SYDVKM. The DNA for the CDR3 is TGTGCCAGCAGTTTATATGGAACAGCCGACAATGAGCAGTTCTTC. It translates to CASSLYGTADNEQFF.

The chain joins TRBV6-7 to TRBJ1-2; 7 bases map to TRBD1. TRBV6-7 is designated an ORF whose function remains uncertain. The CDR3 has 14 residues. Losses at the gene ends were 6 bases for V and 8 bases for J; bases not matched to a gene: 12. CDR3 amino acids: CASSPGQSFRGYTF. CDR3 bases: TGTGCCAGCAGCCCGGGACAGTCTTTTCGAGGCTACACCTTC.

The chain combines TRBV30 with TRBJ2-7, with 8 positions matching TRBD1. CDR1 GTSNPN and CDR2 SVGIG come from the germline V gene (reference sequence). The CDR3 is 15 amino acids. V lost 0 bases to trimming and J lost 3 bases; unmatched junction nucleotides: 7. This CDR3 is CAWSVVGTGLYEQYF. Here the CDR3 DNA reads TGTGCCTGGAGTGTAGTAGGGACAGGTCTCTACGAGCAGTACTTC.

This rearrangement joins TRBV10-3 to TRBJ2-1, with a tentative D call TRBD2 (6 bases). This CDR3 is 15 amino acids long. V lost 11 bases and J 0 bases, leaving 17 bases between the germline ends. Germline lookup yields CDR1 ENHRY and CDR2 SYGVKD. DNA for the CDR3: TGTGCCTCTCGCGGGGACTTGAGCTCCTACAATGAGCAGTTCTTC. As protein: CASRGDLSSYNEQFF.

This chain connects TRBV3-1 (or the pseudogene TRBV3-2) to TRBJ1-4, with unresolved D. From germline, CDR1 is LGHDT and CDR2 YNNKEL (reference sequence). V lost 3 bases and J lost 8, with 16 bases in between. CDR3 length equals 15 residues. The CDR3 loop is CASSQRPLGREKLFF. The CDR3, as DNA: TGTGCCAGCAGCCAGAGGCCGTTAGGCCGGGAAAAACTGTTTTTT.

The CDR3 spells CSVEGRGNTEAFF. The DNA of the CDR3 is TGCAGCGTTGAGGGCAGGGGGAACACTGAAGCTTTCTTT. The chain couples TRBV29-1 to TRBJ1-1; possible D gene TRBD1, 6 bases. This CDR3 is built from 13 residues. Germline lookup yields CDR1 SQVTM and CDR2 ANQGSEA. Between the trimmed V and J ends, which lost 3 bases and 1 base, there was a span of 9 bases.

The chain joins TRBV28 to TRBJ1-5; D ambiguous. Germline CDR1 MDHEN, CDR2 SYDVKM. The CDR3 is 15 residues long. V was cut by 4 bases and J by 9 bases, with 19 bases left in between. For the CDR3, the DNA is TGTGCCAGCAGTTCGTTGTCTCCTGGGGAGGGGCCCCAGCATTTT. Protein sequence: CASSSLSPGEGPQHF.

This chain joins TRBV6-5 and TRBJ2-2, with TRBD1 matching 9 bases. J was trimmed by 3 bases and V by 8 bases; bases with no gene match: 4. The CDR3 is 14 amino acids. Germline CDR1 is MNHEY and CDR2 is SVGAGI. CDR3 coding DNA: TGTGCCAGCCAGGACAGGGGCGACACCGGGGAGCTGTTTTTT. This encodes CASQDRGDTGELFF.

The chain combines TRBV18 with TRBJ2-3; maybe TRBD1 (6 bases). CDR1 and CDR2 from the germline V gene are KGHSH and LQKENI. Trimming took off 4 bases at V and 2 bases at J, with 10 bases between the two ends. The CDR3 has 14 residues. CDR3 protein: CASSLDRTTDTQYF. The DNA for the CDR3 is TGTGCCAGCTCACTTGACAGGACCACAGATACGCAGTATTTT.

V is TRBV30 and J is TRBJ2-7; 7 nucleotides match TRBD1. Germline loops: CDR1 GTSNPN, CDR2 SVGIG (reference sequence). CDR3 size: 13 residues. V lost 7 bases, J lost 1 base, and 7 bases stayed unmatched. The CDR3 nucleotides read TGTGCCTCGACAGGGATCGGGTCCTACGAGCAGTACTTC. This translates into CASTGIGSYEQYF.

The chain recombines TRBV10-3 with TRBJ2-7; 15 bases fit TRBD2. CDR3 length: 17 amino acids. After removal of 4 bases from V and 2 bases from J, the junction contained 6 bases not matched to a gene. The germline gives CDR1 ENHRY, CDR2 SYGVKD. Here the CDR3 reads CAISGGLAGGLAYEQYF. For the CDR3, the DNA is TGTGCCATCAGTGGGGGACTAGCGGGGGGACTCGCCTACGAGCAGTACTTC.